This entry lists 5 T cell receptor beta chains sequenced from one sample in a study of blood T cell repertoires in COVID-19. Produced via immunoSEQ multiplex PCR; TCRdb's table is partial and in-frame only. Among around 140,000 clones, about nine tenths were seen once, and the ten largest hold more than 3.5%. The sample comprised PBMCs or T cells enriched from blood (not recorded which). These receptors were taken from a man aged 50 to 59 who had recovered from COVID-19.

CDR3 protein: CASSPQTGGFQPQHF. The CDR3 nucleotides are TGTGCCAGCAGTCCTCAGACAGGGGGCTTTCAGCCCCAGCATTTT. This chain uses TRBV6-5 with TRBJ1-5; 10 nucleotides line up with TRBD1. CDR3 size: 15 residues. Trimming cost V 5 bases and J 6 bases; bases outside gene matches: 7. Germline values: CDR1 MNHEY, CDR2 SVGAGI.

J is TRBJ1-2 and V is TRBV6-6, with 7 bases identical to TRBD1. Germline V gene sequence: CDR1 MNHNY, CDR2 SVGAGI (reference sequence). V dropped 6 bases and J dropped 7; count of bases not matched to a gene: 14. There are 15 residues in the CDR3. The DNA for the CDR3 is TGTGCCAGCAGGCCAATGGACAGGAACTCCGCTGGCTACACCTTC. Amino acid sequence: CASRPMDRNSAGYTF.

The chain recombines TRBV6-5 with TRBJ1-5; the D is unclear. The CDR3 length is 13 residues. Germline V gene sequence: CDR1 MNHEY, CDR2 SVGAGI. Trimming shortened V by 3 bases and J by 6 bases, and 9 bases separated the two germline ends. The CDR3 DNA reads as TGTGCCAGCAGTTATGGGCCCCGTCAGCCCCAGCATTTT. Residues: CASSYGPRQPQHF.

The chain combines TRBV5-4 with TRBJ2-5, with 7 positions matching TRBD1. This CDR3 spans 18 amino acids. Germline V CDR1 and CDR2: SGHNT, YYREEE (reference sequence). Losses at the gene ends were 1 base for V and 3 bases for J; bases not matched to a gene: 15. The CDR3 region has the DNA TGTGCCAGCAGCTTGTTTTCCCTTACCGACAGGGAAGAAGAGACCCAGTACTTC. Protein product: CASSLFSLTDREEETQYF.

The chain has TRBV28 and TRBJ1-1, with a weak D call TRBD1 (6 bases). Trimming removed 5 bases at V and 8 bases at J, with 9 bases between. Germline V CDR1 and CDR2: MDHEN, SYDVKM. The CDR3 length is 11 residues. The CDR3 sequence: CASSGRGEAFF. The CDR3 DNA is TGTGCCAGCAGTGGCAGGGGAGAAGCTTTCTTT.